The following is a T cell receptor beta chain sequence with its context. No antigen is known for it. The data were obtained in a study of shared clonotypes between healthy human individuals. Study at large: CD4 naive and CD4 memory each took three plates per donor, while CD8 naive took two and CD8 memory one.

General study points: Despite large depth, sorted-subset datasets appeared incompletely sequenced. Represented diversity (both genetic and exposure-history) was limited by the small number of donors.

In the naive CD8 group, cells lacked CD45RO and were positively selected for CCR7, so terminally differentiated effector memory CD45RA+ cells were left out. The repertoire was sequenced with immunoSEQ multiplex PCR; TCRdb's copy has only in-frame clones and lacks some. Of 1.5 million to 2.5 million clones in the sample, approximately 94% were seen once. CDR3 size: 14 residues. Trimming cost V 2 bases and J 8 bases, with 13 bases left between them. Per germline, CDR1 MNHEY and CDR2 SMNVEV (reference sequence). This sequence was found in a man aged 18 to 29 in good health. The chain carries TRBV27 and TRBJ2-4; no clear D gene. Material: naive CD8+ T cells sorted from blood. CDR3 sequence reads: CASSLTLYDDIQYF. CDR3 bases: TGTGCCAGCAGTTTAACCCTCTATGATGACATTCAGTACTTC.